Each of the 3 T cell receptor beta chains below was sequenced from the same sample in a study of blood T cell repertoires in COVID-19. This table comes from immunoSEQ multiplex PCR, and its TCRdb copy is limited to in-frame clones, with some not included. Among approximately 500,000 clones listed, 89% were seen once. Sequences were obtained from peripheral blood. The receptors were gathered from a man aged 18 to 30 with COVID-19, enrolled during active disease.

The chain is built from TRBV3-1 (or the pseudogene TRBV3-2) and TRBJ1-2, with TRBD1 matching over 9 bases. J was trimmed by 1 base and V by 2 bases; bases with no gene match: 5. There are 16 residues in the CDR3. From germline, CDR1 is LGHDT and CDR2 YNNKEL (reference sequence). The CDR3 DNA reads as TGTGCCAGCAGCCAATTTGGGACAGGGAATAACTATGGCTACACCTTC. It is translated as CASSQFGTGNNYGYTF.

This chain connects TRBV4-1 to TRBJ1-2; weak D call: TRBD1 (6 bases). This CDR3 is 15 amino acids long. Germline V gene data show CDR1 as MGHRA and CDR2 as YSYEKL. The V gene lost 0 bases and the J gene lost 6 bases, with 14 bases spanning the gap. This CDR3 reads CASSQDRQGLNGYTF. The CDR3 DNA follows: TGCGCCAGCAGCCAAGATAGGCAGGGGCTTAATGGCTACACCTTC.

The chain links TRBV27 to TRBJ1-4, with D maybe TRBD1 (6 bases). V was clipped by 5 bases and J by 13 bases, with 20 bases between them. CDR1 and CDR2 (germline): MNHEY, SMNVEV (reference sequence). The CDR3 loop spans 14 amino acids. As DNA, the CDR3 is TGTGCCAGCAGTGCCTTAAACAGGGTAACAGGACTGTTTTTT. Its translation: CASSALNRVTGLFF.